This T cell receptor beta chain was observed in a study of cytomegalovirus exposure and HLA in healthy donors listed by TCRdb under 2017. The study in broad terms: A later analysis indicated that the 120 or so validation repertoires were generated on the platform also employed for the 700 or so repertoires of the first cohort. The study aimed to test whether cataloging public T cell receptors could reveal signatures of past pathogen exposure. The study combined high-throughput TCR immunosequencing, statistical association of individual TCRs with disease status, and machine learning to predict cytomegalovirus infection status. In addition to the first cohort of approximately 650 subjects, a separate validation cohort of approximately 130 different subjects was used. General findings and caveats noted by the study authors: Of the cluster scores, 85% to 95% were above 0 in a later analysis, which found that TCRs clustered in the first cohort also tended to co-occur in the 95 to 150 validation repertoires. The study gave a list of 150 to 200 TCR beta chains associated with cytomegalovirus. The classifier was reported to diagnose cytomegalovirus status with high specificity and sensitivity in both the original and validation cohorts. Three of the identified cytomegalovirus-associated TCR beta chains were confirmed in vitro to be specific for cytomegalovirus antigens. The validation cohort had no HLA typing available for a later analysis, so co-occurrence within that cohort was assessed over all 130 or so repertoires. According to the authors, the approach could potentially be generalized to other disease states and immunological phenotypes. While some public TCRs were present in many individuals, most TCR sequences turned up only very rarely across donors.

The library came from the immunoSEQ multiplex PCR assay. Per the source publication's procedure: A statistical classification framework was built to diagnose cytomegalovirus status from the catalog of TCR beta chain sequences. TCRdb provides this immuneACCESS table in a form limited to in-frame rearrangements. Some clones are lacking; in checked studies, under half of them reflect an unresolved V gene, and why the rest are absent is not known. D and trimming were read from the DNA, whereas the V and J calls and clone size are those reported in that table. This sample is represented by under 150,000 clones; 90% to 95% of them were singletons. The top ten constitute approximately 0.7% of the sample. The germline V gene provides CDR1 SGHDT and CDR2 YYEEEE. Measured from the cysteine to the phenylalanine, the CDR3 is 15 residues long. The only DNA kept is the CDR3, 45 bases in frame from the first base. V and J are trimmed by 0 bases and 7 bases, and the gene matches miss 4 bases of the junction.

This clone was picked up one time. Its antigen has not been determined. No much larger clone exists at a distance of one base, and base qualities are not known. The donors belonged to the validation cohort of roughly 120 subjects, which was separate from the roughly 670-subject first cohort. The chain links TRBV5-6 with TRBJ2-1; 10 bases in the junction line up with TRBD2. This sequence was found in a man between 18 and 35 years old in good health and CMV-seronegative. The sample taken for sequencing was PBMCs. This receptor carries the CDR3 CASSLELAGINEQFF. The nucleotide sequence is given as TGTGCCAGCAGCTTGGAACTAGCGGGAATTAATGAGCAGTTCTTC.